This TCR beta chain was sequenced for a study of shared clonotypes between healthy human individuals. General study results and limits: A small donor pool kept down the genetic and exposure-history diversity that was represented.

The assay was immunoSEQ multiplex PCR, and TCRdb's table has in-frame clones only and misses some. Among about 1 million clones, under 80% were seen once, and the ten largest hold 1.2% to 1.5%. This clone was detected only a few times. Its antigen is not identified. The CDR3 is made up of 13 amino acids. Germline V lookup: CDR1 SQVTM, CDR2 ANQGSEA. The junction had 4 bases not matched to a gene; V was cut back by 5 bases and J by 3 bases. CD45RA+ naive and CD45RA-negative memory subsets were separated from CD4+ cells. The sequence was collected from a man aged 18 to 29 in good health. The chain recombines TRBV29-1 with TRBJ2-1; 7 bases align to TRBD2. Sequencing input: memory CD4+ T cells sorted from blood. Stated subset: CD45RA-negative fraction. The CDR3 sequence is CSVRASGYNEQFF. DNA for the CDR3: TGCAGCGTTCGGGCTAGCGGCTACAATGAGCAGTTCTTC.